Each of the 32 T cell receptor beta chains below was sequenced from the same sample in a study of blood T cells in healthy people across ages. The authors ran a second PCR of about 7 to 12 cycles using a sample-barcoded 5' primer and a J-beta primer mix. TCRdb re-analysed the 5' RACE reads in MiXCR, keeping a single row per CDR3 protein. The repertoire consists of 700,000 to 900,000 distinct CDR3 sequences, with around a quarter occurring once and the leading ten covering 3%. This sample also belongs to another study, concerning T cells of mothers and their children.

Sequenced input: blood. These receptor sequences come from a boy aged 5-17 years in good health.

The chain joins TRBV2 to TRBJ2-2; no firm D call. V was trimmed by 7 bases and J by 2 bases, leaving 8 bases between them. The CDR3 has 13 amino acids. CDR1 and CDR2 (germline): SNHLY, FYNNEI. This CDR3 reads CASISTNTGELFF. DNA for the CDR3: TGTGCCAGCATCTCTACTAACACCGGGGAGCTGTTTTTT.

The V call is TRBV19, the J call TRBJ1-5, with 8 bases aligning to TRBD1. The ends lost 7 bases at V and 5 bases at J; junction bases unmatched: 7. Germline loops: CDR1 LNHDA, CDR2 SQIVND (reference sequence). The CDR3 runs 14 residues. The CDR3 DNA is TGTGCCAGTACCGATGGACAGGGCCATCAGCCCCAGCATTTT. Protein sequence: CASTDGQGHQPQHF. Variable domain in full (rest from reference TRBV19 and TRBJ1-5): DGGITQSPKYLFRKEGQNVTLSCEQNLNHDAMYWYRQDPGQGLRLIYYSQIVNDFQKGDIAEGYSVSREKKESFPLTVTSAQKNPTAFYLCASTDGQGHQPQHFGDGTRLSIL.

The table lists this clonotype with a few counts. J is TRBJ2-1 and V is TRBV29-1, with D maybe TRBD1 (6 bases). The closer fit of TRBJ2-5 to the DNA end suggests the J call may be wrong. This CDR3 has 11 amino acids. The germline V gene encodes CDR1 SQVTM and CDR2 ANQGSEA. The chain's CDR3 is CSVTGPETQYF. Written as DNA, the CDR3 is TGCAGCGTTACAGGGCCAGAGACCCAGTACTTC.

This clonotype was found a few times. This chain connects TRBV7-9 to TRBJ2-7; D uncertain. Trimming took 1 base from V and 4 from J, leaving 14 bases between them. The CDR3 has 15 residues. Germline V gene lookup returns CDR1 SEHNR and CDR2 FQNEAQ (reference sequence). The CDR3: CASSLVQAPPYEQYF. In nucleotides, the CDR3 is TGTGCCAGCAGCTTAGTCCAGGCCCCGCCTTACGAGCAGTACTTC. The full variable domain, rest sourced from reference TRBV7-9 and TRBJ2-7, is DTGVSQNPRHKITKRGQNVTFRCDPISEHNRLYWYRQTLGQGPEFLTYFQNEAQLEKSRLLSDRFSAERPKGSFSTLEIQRTEQGDSAMYLCASSLVQAPPYEQYFGPGTRLTVT.

V gene TRBV12-3 or TRBV12-4 combines with J gene TRBJ1-1; D may be TRBD1 (5 bases). The CDR3 is made up of 13 amino acids. V gave up 8 bases and J gave up 4 bases, with 14 bases separating them. DNA of the CDR3: TGTGCCAGCTTTAGTTCGGGGGGCACTGAAGCTTTCTTT. Protein: CASFSSGGTEAFF.

The chain links TRBV2 to TRBJ2-5; a weak D match, TRBD2 (5 bases). The CDR3 is made up of 14 amino acids. Trimming pared 2 bases from V and 1 base from J, leaving 8 bases between. The germline V gene encodes CDR1 SNHLY and CDR2 FYNNEI. DNA for the CDR3: TGTGCCAGCAGTGAACTAGCTTCCCAAGAGACCCAGTACTTC. Protein product: CASSELASQETQYF.

This clonotype was detected only a few times. V usage is TRBV5-1 and J usage is TRBJ2-2, with D maybe TRBD1 (5 bases). With 0 bases removed from V and 5 bases from J, the gap between germline ends came to 11 bases. Germline loops: CDR1 SGHRS, CDR2 YFSETQ. The CDR3 runs 15 residues. The CDR3 spells CASSLEVRVTGELFF. CDR3 nucleotides: TGCGCCAGCAGCTTGGAAGTCAGGGTAACCGGGGAGCTGTTTTTT.

The V gene is TRBV9, the J gene TRBJ2-5; D is possibly TRBD2 (6 bases). CDR1 is SGDLS and CDR2 is YYNGEE in the germline V gene. This CDR3 spans 16 amino acids. V lost 0 bases and J 2 bases, leaving 14 bases between the germline ends. CDR3 residues: CASSVGGKAAQETQYF. DNA for the CDR3: TGTGCCAGCAGCGTAGGCGGGAAGGCAGCACAAGAGACCCAGTACTTC.

There are many counts of this clonotype. In DNA, the CDR3 is TGCAGCGTCCGACAGGGGGCAGATACGCAGTATTTT. It yields the protein CSVRQGADTQYF. V is TRBV29-1 and J is TRBJ2-3; 9 bases match TRBD1. CDR3 size: 12 residues. J gave up 4 bases and V 6 bases, and 2 bases lay outside the gene matches. CDR1 SQVTM and CDR2 ANQGSEA come from the germline V gene.

This clonotype was counted only a few times. J is TRBJ1-6 and V is TRBV28; TRBD1 matches 10 bases. CDR1 and CDR2 (germline): MDHEN, SYDVKM. V trimming: 4 bases; J trimming: 7 bases; junction bases outside the gene matches: 10. This CDR3 region has 17 residues. CDR3 protein: CASSSFRDRGLNSPLHF. DNA for the CDR3: TGTGCCAGCAGTTCCTTCCGGGACAGGGGACTGAATTCACCCCTCCACTTT.

The chain couples TRBV4-2 to TRBJ2-5, with 8 bases that match TRBD2. V was clipped by 1 base and J by 5 bases; unmatched bases: 9. Germline V gene lookup returns CDR1 LGHNA and CDR2 YNFKEQ. The CDR3 is 16 amino acids. The CDR3 coding sequence is TGTGCCAGCAGCCAAGGGGCGGGGGGCGGGGTGGAGACCCAGTACTTC. Translating gives CASSQGAGGGVETQYF.

The chain joins TRBV12-3 or TRBV12-4 to TRBJ1-1; D unresolved. The CDR3 consists of 14 residues. The germline V and J ends were trimmed by 5 bases and 0 bases, with 10 bases remaining between them. CDR3 loop: CASSPSSLNTEAFF. The CDR3 region has the DNA TGTGCCAGCAGTCCCTCTTCCCTGAACACTGAAGCTTTCTTT.

This clonotype came up once. This chain uses TRBV30 with TRBJ2-7; D may be TRBD2 (6 bases). The germline gives CDR1 GTSNPN, CDR2 SVGIG (reference sequence). Between the trimmed V and J ends, which lost 1 base and 2 bases, there was a span of 15 bases. The CDR3 length is 15 residues. This chain's CDR3 is CAWSGHSGVTYEQYF. The CDR3 region has the DNA TGTGCCTGGAGTGGTCACTCGGGGGTCACCTACGAGCAGTACTTC. Based on the CDR3 plus reference TRBV30 and TRBJ2-7, the full variable domain is SQTIHQWPATLVQPVGSPLSLECTVEGTSNPNLYWYRQAAGRGLQLLFYSVGIGQISSEVPQNLSASRPQDRQFILSSKKLLLSDSGFYLCAWSGHSGVTYEQYFGPGTRLTVT.

V gene TRBV29-1 combines with J gene TRBJ1-2, with TRBD1 matching 7 bases. CDR1 is SQVTM and CDR2 is ANQGSEA in the germline V gene. The CDR3 extends over 14 amino acids. The trim removed 4 bases at V and 3 bases at J, leaving 8 bases unmatched. CDR3 amino acids: CSVGGTDPYYGYTF. In DNA form, the CDR3 reads TGCAGCGTTGGGGGGACAGACCCTTACTATGGCTACACCTTC.

This clonotype was counted a few times. This chain connects TRBV28 to TRBJ1-4; 7 nucleotides line up with TRBD1. CDR1 and CDR2 (germline): MDHEN, SYDVKM. The CDR3 sequence is 14 residues long. V was pared by 5 bases and J by 7 bases, with 7 bases of the junction left unmatched. CDR3 sequence: CASSPTGPTEKLFF. Here the CDR3 DNA reads TGTGCCAGCAGTCCGACAGGGCCGACTGAAAAACTGTTTTTT.

V and J are TRBV2 and TRBJ2-7; the match to TRBD2 covers 8 bases. The germline V gene has CDR1 SNHLY and CDR2 FYNNEI. This CDR3 has 15 amino acids. V shed 0 bases, J shed 3 bases, and the junction held 4 bases outside the gene matches. The CDR3 nucleotides read TGTGCCAGCAGTGAAGCCGGACTAGCCCGCTACGAGCAGTACTTC. Translating it yields CASSEAGLARYEQYF.

This rearrangement joins TRBV7-6 to TRBJ1-5; D remains ambiguous. Trimming stripped 4 bases from V and 10 bases from J, with 5 bases between. This CDR3 comprises 10 residues. Germline CDR1 is SGHVS and CDR2 is FNYEAQ. The CDR3 nucleotides read TGTGCCAGCAGCTCTTGTCCCCAGCATTTT. Its protein product is CASSSCPQHF.

This rearrangement joins TRBV7-2 to TRBJ2-7; D may be TRBD1 or TRBD2 (5 bases each). Germline values: CDR1 SGHTA, CDR2 FQGNSA. Trimming removed 8 bases at V and 3 bases at J, with 20 bases between. CDR3 size: 15 residues. CDR3 sequence (DNA): TGTGCCAGCTCCTATGGGGGTTCTATGGTCTACGAGCAGTACTTC. Protein product: CASSYGGSMVYEQYF.

At least ten counts were recorded for this clonotype. This rearrangement joins TRBV27 to TRBJ1-6; tentatively, D is TRBD1 (5 bases). There are 14 residues in the CDR3. Germline CDR1 and CDR2: MNHEY and SMNVEV (reference sequence). The V end was cut by 5 bases, the J end by 6 bases, with 11 bases between. In DNA, the CDR3 is TGTGCCAGCAGTGTAAGGGACGTTAATTCACCCCTCCACTTT. As protein: CASSVRDVNSPLHF.

V gene TRBV30 combines with J gene TRBJ2-7; either TRBD1 or TRBD2 may fit D (6 bases each). Trimming pared 2 bases from V and 12 bases from J, leaving 17 bases between. The germline V gene has CDR1 GTSNPN and CDR2 SVGIG (reference sequence). CDR3 size: 12 residues. Here the CDR3 reads CAWSPLTGRTYF. The CDR3 region has the DNA TGTGCCTGGAGTCCTCTAACAGGGAGGACGTACTTC.

The gene calls are TRBV20-1 and TRBJ2-3; 12 bases agree with TRBD2. This CDR3 comprises 13 residues. The germline CDR1 and CDR2 sequences are DFQATT and SNEGSKA (reference sequence). Trimming at V came to 5 bases and at J to 4 bases, leaving 1 base not matched to a gene. This CDR3 is CSAPSGGADTQYF. The CDR3 coding sequence is TGCAGTGCTCCTAGCGGGGGGGCAGATACGCAGTATTTT.

The chain uses TRBV6-1 and TRBJ2-4; a weak D match, TRBD2 (6 bases). Germline CDR1 reads MNHNS; CDR2 reads SASEGT. V was pared by 6 bases and J by 7 bases, with 13 bases between. CDR3 size: 13 residues. The CDR3: CASRSPGENIQYF. CDR3 DNA: TGTGCCAGCAGGTCCCCGGGAGAGAACATTCAGTACTTC.

The chain uses TRBV6-6 and TRBJ2-3; TRBD2 is a possible D gene (5 bases). The germline gives CDR1 MNHNY, CDR2 SVGAGI (reference sequence). V dropped 0 bases and J dropped 5 bases, with 9 bases sitting between them. The CDR3 is 14 residues long. The CDR3 loop is CASSYSRGLDTQYF. The CDR3, as DNA: TGTGCCAGCAGTTACTCGAGAGGGTTAGATACGCAGTATTTT.

This clonotype was found a few times. This chain joins TRBV3-1 and TRBJ1-4; D is uncertain. V was pared by 6 bases and J by 5 bases, with 13 bases between. This CDR3 has 14 amino acids. CDR1 is LGHDT and CDR2 is YNNKEL in the germline V gene (reference sequence). The CDR3 loop reads CASRGGLQNEKLFF. CDR3 sequence (DNA): TGTGCCAGCAGGGGCGGATTACAAAATGAAAAACTGTTTTTT.

The chain couples TRBV7-3 to TRBJ2-5; D not certain. Gene TRBJ2-1 matches the end of the DNA better, so the J call may be wrong. The CDR3 totals 14 residues. CDR1 is SGHTA and CDR2 is FQGTGA in the germline V gene. The CDR3 DNA follows: TGTGCCAGCAGCTTATCTGGGCGGCGCAATGAGCAGTTCTTC. Translating gives CASSLSGRRNEQFF.

The chain uses TRBV12-3 or TRBV12-4 and TRBJ2-1; 16 bases are shared with TRBD2. The J segment lost 7 bases and the V segment lost 5 bases, leaving 5 bases of the junction unmatched. CDR3 length: 16 residues. The CDR3 DNA reads TGTGCCAGCAGTCCGGGACTAGCGGGGGGGCTGAATGAGCAGTTCTTC. It codes for CASSPGLAGGLNEQFF.

This clonotype occurred a few times. This chain links TRBV7-9 with TRBJ1-6, with TRBD1 matching over 7 bases. CDR3 length: 15 amino acids. The junction had 11 bases not matched to a gene; V was cut back by 5 bases and J by 10 bases. Germline loops: CDR1 SEHNR, CDR2 FQNEAQ (reference sequence). CDR3 sequence: CASSPLTGEGSPLHF. In nucleotides, the CDR3 is TGTGCCAGCAGCCCCCTTACAGGGGAAGGATCACCCCTCCACTTT.

The rearrangement links TRBV4-1 to TRBJ2-1; D not certain. V lost 1 base and J 5 bases, leaving 6 bases between the germline ends. CDR3 length: 13 residues. CDR1 and CDR2 (germline): MGHRA, YSYEKL. The CDR3 DNA reads as TGCGCCAGCAGCCAAGTGGGGAACAATGAGCAGTTCTTC. This translates into CASSQVGNNEQFF.

This sequence joins TRBV5-1 and TRBJ2-3; 11 bases are shared with TRBD1. V shed 5 bases and J 3 bases; nucleotides not matched to a gene: 5. Germline V gene sequence: CDR1 SGHRS, CDR2 YFSETQ. The CDR3 has 15 residues. Here the CDR3 reads CASSVGQGATDTQYF. DNA for the CDR3: TGCGCCAGCAGTGTCGGACAGGGGGCAACAGATACGCAGTATTTT.

Of note for this clonotype: The junction shows a germline mismatch at one end, possibly a read error. The V and J genes are TRBV2 and TRBJ2-5; 7 bases align to TRBD2. Looked up from germline, CDR1 is SNHLY and CDR2 is FYNNEI. The CDR3 has 15 amino acids. The DNA of the CDR3 is TGTGCCAGCAGGCCCGGGACTACCTATCAAGAGGCCCAGTACTTC. This gives the protein CASRPGTTYQEAQYF.

This clonotype has just a few counts. V gene TRBV7-2 combines with J gene TRBJ2-1, with 14 bases that match TRBD2. Germline V gene data show CDR1 as SGHTA and CDR2 as FQGNSA. Trimming took 5 bases from V and 12 from J; bases not matched to a gene: 12. There are 16 residues in the CDR3. As DNA, the CDR3 is TGTGCCAGCAGCCCTTGGACTAGCGGGGGGCTAGCGGGGCAGTTCTTC. Amino acid sequence: CASSPWTSGGLAGQFF.

The chain recombines TRBV5-1 with TRBJ2-5; 11 positions match TRBD2. Looked up from germline, CDR1 is SGHRS and CDR2 is YFSETQ. After removal of 5 bases from V and 2 bases from J, the junction contained 5 bases not matched to a gene. This CDR3 has 15 residues. The CDR3 DNA is TGCGCCAGCAGAAACCTAGCGGGGGGACAAGAGACCCAGTACTTC. Translation: CASRNLAGGQETQYF.